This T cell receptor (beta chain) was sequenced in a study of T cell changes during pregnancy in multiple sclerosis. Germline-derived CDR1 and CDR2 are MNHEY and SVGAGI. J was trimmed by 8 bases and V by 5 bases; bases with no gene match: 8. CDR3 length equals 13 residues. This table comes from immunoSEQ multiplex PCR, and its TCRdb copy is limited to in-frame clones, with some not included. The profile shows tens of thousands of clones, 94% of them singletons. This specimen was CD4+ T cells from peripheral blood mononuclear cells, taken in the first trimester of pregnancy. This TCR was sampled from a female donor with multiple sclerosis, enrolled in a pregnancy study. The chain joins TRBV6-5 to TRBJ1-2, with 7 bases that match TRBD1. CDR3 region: CASSRTTQGGYTF. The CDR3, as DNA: TGTGCCAGCAGTCGAACAACACAGGGGGGCTACACCTTC.